This TCR beta chain appears in the sequencing data of a study of early T cells in non-severe SARS-CoV-2 infection. In this sample, this clonotype turned up a few times. One entry per CDR3 protein, called by TCRdb with MiXCR from the 5' RACE reads. The repertoire has tens of thousands of distinct CDR3 sequences, 9% to 10% of them found once; the top ten carry roughly 16%. Looked up from germline, CDR1 is LGHNA and CDR2 is YSLEER. V lost 8 bases to trimming and J lost 6 bases, with 17 bases between them. This CDR3 contains 13 residues. This sequence originates from an adult who was a healthcare worker with PCR-confirmed SARS-CoV-2 infection or an uninfected control (not recorded which). The sample consisted of whole blood, taken at baseline. The chain combines TRBV4-3 with TRBJ2-7; the D gene is possibly TRBD2 (6 bases). CDR3 sequence (DNA): TGCGCCAGCGGCACTAGCCTCGGGGCCGAGCAGTACTTC. It encodes CASGTSLGAEQYF.